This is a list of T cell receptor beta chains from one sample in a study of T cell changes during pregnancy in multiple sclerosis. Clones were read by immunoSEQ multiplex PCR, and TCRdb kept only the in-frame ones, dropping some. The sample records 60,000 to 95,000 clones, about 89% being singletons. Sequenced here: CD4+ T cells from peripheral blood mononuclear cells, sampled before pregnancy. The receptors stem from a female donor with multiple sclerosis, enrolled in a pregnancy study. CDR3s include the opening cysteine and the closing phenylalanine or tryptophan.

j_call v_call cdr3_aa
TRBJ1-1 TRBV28 CASTHLGNTEAFF
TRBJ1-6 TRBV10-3 CAISEMQGSGSPLHF
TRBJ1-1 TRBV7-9 CASGVPFRGQVAEAFF
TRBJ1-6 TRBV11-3 CASSRTGNNSPLHF
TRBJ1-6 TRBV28 CASNLGGATYNSPLHF
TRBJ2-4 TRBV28 CASSGQGVNIQYF
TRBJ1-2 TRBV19 CASKTGDYGYTF
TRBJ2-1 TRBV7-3 CASSSEFYNEQFF
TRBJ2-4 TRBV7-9 CASSLQGQKNIQYF
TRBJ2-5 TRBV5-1 CASSLVASGSETQYF
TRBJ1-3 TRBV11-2 CASSLGLAGAGNTIYF
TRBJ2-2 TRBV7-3 CASSLGVGELFF
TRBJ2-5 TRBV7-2 CASSLLLEETQYF
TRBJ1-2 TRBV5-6 CASSLGRGRTHYAF
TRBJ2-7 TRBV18 CASSPLKGLAREQYF
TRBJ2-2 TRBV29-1 CSVARPSGELFF
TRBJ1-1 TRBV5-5 CASSFSAGATEAFF
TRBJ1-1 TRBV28 CASLTGGYGSTEAFF
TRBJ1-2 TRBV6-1 CASSLRGVSDGYTF
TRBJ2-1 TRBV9 CASSVGPAGNNEQFF
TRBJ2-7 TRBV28 CASSPHTGQGQNEQYF
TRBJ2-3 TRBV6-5 CATREYSGTDTQYF
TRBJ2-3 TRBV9 CASSVVGGGTDTQYF
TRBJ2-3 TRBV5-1 CASSFSGTDTQYF
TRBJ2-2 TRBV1 CTTTGLAGAPNTGELFF
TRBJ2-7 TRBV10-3 CAISRDRVYEQYF
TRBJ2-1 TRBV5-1 CASSSSLAGGDNEQFF
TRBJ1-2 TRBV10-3 CAIRGQGGYTF
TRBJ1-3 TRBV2 CASSGPGQGAGNTIYF
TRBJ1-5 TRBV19 CASSKGQGDRQPQHF
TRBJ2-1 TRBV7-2 CASSLGTSVYNEQFF
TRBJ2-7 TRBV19 CASKPAGDQYEQYF
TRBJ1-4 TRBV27 CASSASWDRGRVGEKLFF
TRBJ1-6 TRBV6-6 CASSDRQGEGSPLHF
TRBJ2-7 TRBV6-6 CATSAPGSLYEQYF